This T cell receptor beta chain was obtained from a study of T cell responses to AZD1222 COVID-19 vaccine. General study results and limits: The donor group comprised mostly white British people and more females; the analysis possibly underestimated clonal diversity. The span of vaccine-associated CD4 TCRs extended across spike, with dominance at 160-218 and 743-854.

TCRdb keeps only in-frame clones here, not all; method: immunoSEQ multiplex PCR. The table lists about 27,000 clones, about 90% of them singletons. For this clone: The antigen is not known.

This clonotype was obtained from an adult who received the AZD1222 COVID-19 vaccine. Sequenced here: peripheral blood, sampled 28 days after the second AZD1222 dose.

The CDR3 region has the DNA TGTGCCTGGAGTGACCCAGGGTACGCCGGGGAGCTGTTTTTT. The encoded protein is CAWSDPGYAGELFF. The V call is TRBV30, the J call TRBJ2-2; TRBD1 might be the D (5 bases). With 1 base removed from V and 6 bases from J, the gap between germline ends came to 12 bases. Germline CDR1 reads GTSNPN; CDR2 reads SVGIG (reference sequence). This CDR3 has 14 residues. Using reference TRBV30 and TRBJ2-2 for the parts outside the CDR3, the full variable domain is SQTIHQWPATLVQPVGSPLSLECTVEGTSNPNLYWYRQAAGRGLQLLFYSVGIGQISSEVPQNLSASRPQDRQFILSSKKLLLSDSGFYLCAWSDPGYAGELFFGEGSRLTVL.